This note documents a single T cell receptor (beta chain) sequence. Its antigen is as yet unknown. The sample belongs to a study of blood T cells in healthy people across ages. The CDR3 runs to 15 residues. Losses at the gene ends were 2 bases for V and 7 bases for J; bases not matched to a gene: 6. Germline assignment: CDR1 LGHDT and CDR2 YNNKEL (reference sequence). The use of a sample-barcoded 5' primer and a J-beta primer mix characterized a second PCR of about 7 to 12 cycles. MiXCR was run by TCRdb on the 5' RACE reads, yielding one entry per CDR3 protein. Of approximately 1.5 million distinct CDR3 sequences in the sample, about 31% were seen once. Per-sample yields of isolated PBMCs were at least 6 million. Findings and caveats of the study: Among T cells, TCR beta diversity per million cells dropped roughly linearly as age rose.

Sequencing was carried out using blood. The rearrangement uses TRBV3-1 and TRBJ1-2; 11 bases line up with TRBD1. The sequence was collected from a woman in her 30s in good health. The CDR3 is CASSQSDRGLSGYTF. The CDR3 DNA sequence: TGTGCCAGCAGCCAATCGGACAGGGGGCTTAGTGGCTACACCTTC.